A single sample is the source of the 9 T cell receptor beta chains below, sequenced in a study of T cell repertoires in cytomegalovirus infection. No antigens are known for them. TCRdb redid the calling of the reads with MiXCR, one entry per CDR3 protein. This table has 700,000 to 850,000 distinct CDR3 sequences, around a third appearing once. The sequencing here drew on cultured CD8+ T cells from PBMCs, taken from culture after CMV antigen stimulation. The receptors derive from a human donor in good health (CMV status not recorded). Some clones in this sample may be carry-over from other donors' samples.

The chain recombines TRBV19 with TRBJ2-5; 10 bases line up with TRBD2. CDR1 and CDR2 from the germline V gene are LNHDA and SQIVND (reference sequence). The J segment lost 0 bases and the V segment lost 5 bases, leaving 12 bases of the junction unmatched. This CDR3 is built from 18 residues. CDR3 in amino acids: CASSAGALAGDYQETQYF. The CDR3 bases are TGTGCCAGTAGTGCGGGGGCCCTAGCGGGGGACTACCAAGAGACCCAGTACTTC.

J is TRBJ1-4 and V is TRBV27; 7 bases align to TRBD1. J gave up 8 bases and V 10 bases, and 10 bases lay outside the gene matches. The germline V gene encodes CDR1 MNHEY and CDR2 SMNVEV (reference sequence). The CDR3 is 13 residues long. DNA for the CDR3: TGTGCCACCAAAACAGGGGAGGGGGAAAAACTGTTTTTT. This codes for CATKTGEGEKLFF. The full variable domain, its missing parts supplied by reference TRBV27 and TRBJ1-4, is EAQVTQNPRYLITVTGKKLTVTCSQNMNHEYMSWYRQDPGLGLRQIYYSMNVEVTDKGDVPEGYKVSRKEKRNFPLILESPSPNQTSLYFCATKTGEGEKLFFGSGTQLSVL.

This clonotype was picked up a small number of times. The chain links TRBV27 to TRBJ2-3; the D gene is possibly TRBD1 (6 bases). V shed 6 bases and J shed 6 bases, with 16 bases lying between them. This CDR3 is built from 14 residues. CDR1 is MNHEY and CDR2 is SMNVEV in the germline V gene (reference sequence). The CDR3 reads CASSRLQGADTQYF. The CDR3 nucleotides are TGTGCCAGCAGCCGCTTACAGGGCGCCGATACGCAGTATTTT.

The chain recombines TRBV4-1 with TRBJ2-5; D gene ambiguous. The ends were cut back, 1 base at V and 1 base at J, with 10 bases in the middle. The length of the CDR3 is 15 residues. Germline loops: CDR1 MGHRA, CDR2 YSYEKL. DNA of the CDR3: TGCGCCAGCAGCCAAGTCGCCGGGCCCCAAGAGACCCAGTACTTC. Translating gives CASSQVAGPQETQYF.

This clonotype was picked up a small number of times. The chain combines TRBV11-2 with TRBJ1-1; D is unresolved. V lost 1 base, J lost 0 bases, and 15 bases lay in between. Germline lookup yields CDR1 SGHAT and CDR2 FQNNGV. This CDR3 is 17 amino acids long. The chain's CDR3 is CASSLVGTRAVNTEAFF. CDR3 sequence (DNA): TGTGCCAGCAGCTTAGTGGGCACTAGGGCGGTGAACACTGAAGCTTTCTTT.

This clonotype was observed a handful of times. J is TRBJ2-5 and V is TRBV6-6; D remains ambiguous. The CDR3 is 10 amino acids. CDR1 and CDR2 (germline): MNHNY, SVGAGI (reference sequence). V lost 11 bases and J lost 5, with 9 bases in between. The DNA for the CDR3 is TGTGCCGCCAAGTCCGAGACCCAGTACTTC. Translation: CAAKSETQYF.

This clonotype showed up many times. The rearrangement joins TRBV11-2 to TRBJ2-1; D call uncertain. The germline CDR1 and CDR2 sequences are SGHAT and FQNNGV. This CDR3 is 15 amino acids long. The V gene lost 4 bases and the J gene lost 6 bases, with 16 bases spanning the gap. For the CDR3, the DNA is TGTGCCAGCAGCTCCCCGGGCCTAGGGCCCAATGAGCAGTTCTTC. Protein: CASSSPGLGPNEQFF.

V and J are TRBV7-6 and TRBJ2-1, with D perhaps assigned TRBD1 or TRBD2 (6 bases each). The V gene lost 4 bases and the J gene lost 0 bases, with 10 bases spanning the gap. The CDR3 spans 15 residues. The V gene's germline CDR1 is SGHVS and CDR2 FNYEAQ. CDR3 sequence: CASSSGGHSYNEQFF. In DNA, the CDR3 is TGTGCCAGCAGCTCCGGGGGACACTCCTACAATGAGCAGTTCTTC.

CDR3: CASSLGTGGSTPEDNEQFF. The CDR3 DNA sequence: TGTGCCAGCAGCTTGGGGACAGGGGGTTCCACACCGGAGGACAATGAGCAGTTCTTC. The V call is TRBV5-5, the J call TRBJ2-1, with 10 bases matching TRBD1. The J segment lost 5 bases and the V segment lost 0 bases, leaving 14 bases of the junction unmatched. The CDR3 loop spans 19 amino acids. CDR1 SGHKS and CDR2 YYEKEE come from the germline V gene (reference sequence). Full variable domain (rest looked up from reference TRBV5-5 and TRBJ2-1): DAGVTQSPTHLIKTRGQQVTLRCSPISGHKSVSWYQQVLGQGPQFIFQYYEKEERGRGNFPDRFSARQFPNYSSELNVNALLLGDSALYLCASSLGTGGSTPEDNEQFFGPGTRLTVL.